This record looks at one TCR beta chain sequence and its context. The data originate from a study of T cell changes during pregnancy in multiple sclerosis. Germline CDR1 and CDR2: SGHAT and FQNNGV. The CDR3 is 15 amino acids. Trimming removed 2 bases from V and 8 bases from J; junction bases left unmatched: 6. Sequencing used immunoSEQ multiplex PCR; TCRdb keeps in-frame clones, though not all of them. The sample lists about 41,000 clones, more than 90% occurring once. This clonotype was sampled from a female donor with multiple sclerosis, enrolled in a pregnancy study. This specimen was CD8+ T cells from peripheral blood mononuclear cells, taken in the third trimester of pregnancy. The chain combines TRBV11-2 with TRBJ2-1; 10 bases are shared with TRBD2. CDR3 DNA: TGTGCCAGCAGCTTACTAGCGGGAGTGGGCGATGAGCAGTTCTTC. It yields the protein CASSLLAGVGDEQFF.